What follows are 3 T cell receptor beta chains derived from one specimen sequenced in a study of T cell responses to AZD1222 COVID-19 vaccine. TCRdb's copy holds only in-frame clones and misses some; the assay was immunoSEQ multiplex PCR. The top ten clones hold about 1.5% of a sample with around 140,000 clones, 80% to 90% of them seen once. The sequencing here drew on peripheral blood, taken on day 0 of AZD1222 vaccination. Source of these receptors: an adult in good health.

This clone showed up just a few times. The genes are TRBV30 and TRBJ2-3, with 11 nucleotides matching TRBD2. V shed 4 bases, J shed 4 bases, and the junction held 4 bases outside the gene matches. The CDR3 has 14 amino acids. The germline V gene encodes CDR1 GTSNPN and CDR2 SVGIG (reference sequence). The CDR3 sequence: CAWKGLAESDTQYF. For the CDR3, the DNA is TGTGCCTGGAAGGGACTAGCGGAATCAGATACGCAGTATTTT.

The CDR3 here is CASSIGTSPTGELFF. The CDR3 DNA follows: TGTGCCAGTAGTATAGGGACTAGCCCTACCGGGGAGCTGTTTTTT. The V gene is TRBV19, the J gene TRBJ2-2; TRBD2 agrees at 8 bases. The CDR3 has 15 amino acids. The V gene's germline CDR1 is LNHDA and CDR2 SQIVND (reference sequence). Losses at the gene ends were 1 base for V and 5 bases for J; bases not matched to a gene: 3.

The chain combines TRBV12-3 or TRBV12-4 with TRBJ1-2; D gene uncertain. V lost 3 bases and J lost 6, with 8 bases in between. The CDR3 is 12 residues long. This CDR3 reads CASSFRQNGYTF. The CDR3 DNA reads TGTGCCAGCAGTTTCAGGCAGAATGGCTACACCTTC.